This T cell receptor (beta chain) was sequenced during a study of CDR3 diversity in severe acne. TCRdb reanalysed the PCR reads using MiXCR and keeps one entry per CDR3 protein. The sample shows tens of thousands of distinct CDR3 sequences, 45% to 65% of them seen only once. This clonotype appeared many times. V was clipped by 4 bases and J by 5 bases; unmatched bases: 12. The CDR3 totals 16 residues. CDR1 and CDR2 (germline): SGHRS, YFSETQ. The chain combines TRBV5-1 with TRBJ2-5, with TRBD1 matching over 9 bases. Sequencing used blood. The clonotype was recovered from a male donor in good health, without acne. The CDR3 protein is CASSPEPGQGQETQYF. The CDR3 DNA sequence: TGCGCCAGCAGCCCGGAACCGGGACAGGGTCAGGAGACCCAGTACTTC. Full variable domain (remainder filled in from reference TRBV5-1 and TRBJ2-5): KAGVTQTPRYLIKTRGQQVTLSCSPISGHRSVSWYQQTPGQGLQFLFEYFSETQRNKGNFPGRFSGRQFSNSRSEMNVSTLELGDSALYLCASSPEPGQGQETQYFGPGTRLLVL.